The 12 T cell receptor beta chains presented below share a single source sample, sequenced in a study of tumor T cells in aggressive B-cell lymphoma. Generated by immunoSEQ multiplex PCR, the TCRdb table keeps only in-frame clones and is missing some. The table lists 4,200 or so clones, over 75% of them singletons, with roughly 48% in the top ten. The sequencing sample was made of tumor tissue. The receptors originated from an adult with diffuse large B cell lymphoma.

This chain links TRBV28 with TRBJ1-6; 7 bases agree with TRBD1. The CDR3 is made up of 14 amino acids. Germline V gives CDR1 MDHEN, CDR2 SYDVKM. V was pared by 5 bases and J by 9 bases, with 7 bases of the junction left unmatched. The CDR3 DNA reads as TGTGCCAGCAGTACGACAGGGATGGGTTCACCCCTCCACTTT. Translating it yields CASSTTGMGSPLHF.

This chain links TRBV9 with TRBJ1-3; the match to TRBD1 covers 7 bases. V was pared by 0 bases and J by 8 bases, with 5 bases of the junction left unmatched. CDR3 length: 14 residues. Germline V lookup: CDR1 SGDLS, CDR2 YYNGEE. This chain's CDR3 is CASSVDVRGDTIYF. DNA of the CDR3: TGTGCCAGCAGCGTAGATGTCAGGGGGGACACCATATATTTT. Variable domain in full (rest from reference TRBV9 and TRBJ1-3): DSGVTQTPKHLITATGQRVTLRCSPRSGDLSVYWYQQSLDQGLQFLIQYYNGEERAKGNILERFSAQQFPDLHSELNLSSLELGDSALYFCASSVDVRGDTIYFGEGSWLTVV.

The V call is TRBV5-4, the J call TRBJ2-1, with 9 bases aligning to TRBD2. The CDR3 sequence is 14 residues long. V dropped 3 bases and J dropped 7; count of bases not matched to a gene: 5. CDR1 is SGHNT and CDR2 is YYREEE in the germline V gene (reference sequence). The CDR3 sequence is CASSSRGGGNEQFF. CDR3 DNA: TGTGCCAGCAGCTCGCGGGGGGGAGGTAATGAGCAGTTCTTC.

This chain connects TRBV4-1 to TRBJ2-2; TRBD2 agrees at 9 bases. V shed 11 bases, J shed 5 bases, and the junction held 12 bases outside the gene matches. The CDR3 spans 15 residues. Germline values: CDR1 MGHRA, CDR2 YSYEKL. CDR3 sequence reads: CARIKAGGGTGELFF. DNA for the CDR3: TGCGCCCGAATCAAAGCGGGGGGAGGAACCGGGGAGCTGTTTTTT.

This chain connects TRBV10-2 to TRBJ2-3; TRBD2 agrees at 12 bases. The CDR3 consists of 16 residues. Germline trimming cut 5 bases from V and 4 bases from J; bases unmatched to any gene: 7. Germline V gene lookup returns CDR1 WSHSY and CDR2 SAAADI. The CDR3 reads CASSFLAGGQADTQYF. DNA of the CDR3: TGCGCCAGCAGTTTCCTAGCGGGGGGGCAGGCAGATACGCAGTATTTT.

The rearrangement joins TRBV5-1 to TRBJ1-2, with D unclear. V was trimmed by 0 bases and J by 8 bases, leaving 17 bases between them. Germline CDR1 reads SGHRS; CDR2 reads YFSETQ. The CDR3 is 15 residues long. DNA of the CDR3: TGCGCCAGCAGCTTGGGTGGAGGCCCTGCCCGAGGCTACACCTTC. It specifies CASSLGGGPARGYTF.

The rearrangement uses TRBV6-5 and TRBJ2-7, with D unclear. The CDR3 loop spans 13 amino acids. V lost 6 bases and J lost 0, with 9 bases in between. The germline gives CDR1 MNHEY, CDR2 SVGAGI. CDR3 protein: CASRLLNSYEQYF. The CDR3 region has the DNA TGTGCCAGCAGATTATTAAACTCCTACGAGCAGTACTTC.

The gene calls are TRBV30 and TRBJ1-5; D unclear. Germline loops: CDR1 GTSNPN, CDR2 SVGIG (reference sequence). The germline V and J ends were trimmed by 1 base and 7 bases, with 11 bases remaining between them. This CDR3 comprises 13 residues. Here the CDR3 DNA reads TGTGCCTGGAGTGGACAAGCAAAGCAGCCCCAGCATTTT. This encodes CAWSGQAKQPQHF. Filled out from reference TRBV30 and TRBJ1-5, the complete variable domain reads SQTIHQWPATLVQPVGSPLSLECTVEGTSNPNLYWYRQAAGRGLQLLFYSVGIGQISSEVPQNLSASRPQDRQFILSSKKLLLSDSGFYLCAWSGQAKQPQHFGDGTRLSIL.

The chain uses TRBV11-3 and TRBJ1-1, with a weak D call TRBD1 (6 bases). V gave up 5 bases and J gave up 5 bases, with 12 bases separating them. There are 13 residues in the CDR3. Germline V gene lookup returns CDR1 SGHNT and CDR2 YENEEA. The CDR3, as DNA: TGTGCCAGCAGCGCTAACAGGGAGACTGAAGCTTTCTTT. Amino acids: CASSANRETEAFF.

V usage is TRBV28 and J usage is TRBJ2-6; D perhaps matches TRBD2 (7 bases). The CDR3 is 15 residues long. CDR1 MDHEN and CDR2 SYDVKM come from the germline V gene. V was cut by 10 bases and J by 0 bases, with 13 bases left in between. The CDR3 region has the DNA TGTGCCACCGGGGGGCCCAACTCTGGGGCCAACGTCCTGACTTTC. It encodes CATGGPNSGANVLTF.

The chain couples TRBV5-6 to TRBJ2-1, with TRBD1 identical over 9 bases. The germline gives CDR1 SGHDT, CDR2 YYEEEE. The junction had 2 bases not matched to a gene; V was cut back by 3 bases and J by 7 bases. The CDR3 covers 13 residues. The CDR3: CASSWDRDNEQFF. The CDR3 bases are TGTGCCAGCAGCTGGGACAGGGATAATGAGCAGTTCTTC.

The CDR3 DNA reads TGCGCCAGCAGCCCGACAGAAAGCTCCTATAATTCACCCCTCCACTTT. It specifies CASSPTESSYNSPLHF. This sequence joins TRBV4-1 and TRBJ1-6; the D gene is possibly TRBD1 (5 bases). With 4 bases removed from V and 0 bases from J, the gap between germline ends came to 10 bases. The CDR3 is 16 amino acids. The germline V gene encodes CDR1 MGHRA and CDR2 YSYEKL.